This T cell receptor beta chain was recorded in a study of patients and donors after allogeneic stem cell transplantation. TCRdb called the RT-PCR reads again in MiXCR, with one record for every CDR3 protein. The sample includes tens of thousands of distinct CDR3 sequences, around 48% of them seen just once. The CDR3 covers 13 residues. Trimming pared 5 bases from V and 4 bases from J, leaving 9 bases between. The germline V gene has CDR1 LNHNV and CDR2 YYDKDF (reference sequence). The chain links TRBV15 to TRBJ1-3, with D hard to call. The TCR was taken from a human donor who was either an allogeneic HSCT recipient or a stem cell or donor lymphocyte infusion donor (not recorded which). It is not recorded whose cells these are; they may come from a transplant donor. The material sequenced was blood, either unsorted or a sorted T cell fraction (not recorded which). The CDR3 here is CATSPPRGNTIYF. In DNA, the CDR3 is TGTGCCACCAGCCCCCCGAGGGGAAACACCATATATTTT.